The source of this T cell receptor beta chain is a study of neoadjuvant anti-PD-1 for oral cavity cancer. The repertoire was sequenced with immunoSEQ multiplex PCR; TCRdb's copy has only in-frame clones and lacks some. The data show about 16,000 clones, under 75% seen once. Trimming removed 3 bases from V and 5 bases from J, with 10 bases in between. The CDR3 length is 13 residues. The V gene's germline CDR1 is MGHDK and CDR2 SYGVNS. The sequencing used PBMCs, collected before nivolumab (anti-PD-1) treatment. The sequence derives from a person between 35 and 79 years old with oral cavity squamous cell carcinoma. The chain uses TRBV25-1 and TRBJ1-1, with TRBD1 as a possible D gene (6 bases). This CDR3 reads CASSEFTGTEAFF. As DNA, the CDR3 is TGTGCCAGCAGTGAGTTCACAGGGACTGAAGCTTTCTTT.